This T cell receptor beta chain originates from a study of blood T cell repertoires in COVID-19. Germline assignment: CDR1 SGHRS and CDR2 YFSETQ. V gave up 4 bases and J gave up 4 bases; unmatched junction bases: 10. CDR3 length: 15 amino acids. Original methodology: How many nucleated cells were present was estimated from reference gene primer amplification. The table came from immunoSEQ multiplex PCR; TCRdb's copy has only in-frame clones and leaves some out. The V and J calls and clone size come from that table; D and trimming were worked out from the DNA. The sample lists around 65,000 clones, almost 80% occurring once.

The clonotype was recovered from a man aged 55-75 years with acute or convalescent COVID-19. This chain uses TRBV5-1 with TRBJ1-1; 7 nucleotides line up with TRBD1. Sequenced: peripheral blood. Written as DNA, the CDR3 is TGCGCCAGCAGCATACTAACAGGGGAGAGCACTGAAGCTTTCTTT. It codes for CASSILTGESTEAFF. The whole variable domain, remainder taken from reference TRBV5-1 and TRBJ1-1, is KAGVTQTPRYLIKTRGQQVTLSCSPISGHRSVSWYQQTPGQGLQFLFEYFSETQRNKGNFPGRFSGRQFSNSRSEMNVSTLELGDSALYLCASSILTGESTEAFFGQGTRLTVV.